The clone carrying this T cell receptor (beta chain) was picked up many times. Its antigen remains unknown. V was pared by 4 bases and J by 6 bases, with 11 bases between. Germline V gene data show CDR1 as SGHRS and CDR2 as YFSETQ. The CDR3 spans 13 residues. Per the original data handling: A papillary thyroid cancer distant-metastasis classifier was built from CDR3 differences across clinicopathological groups. With MiXCR, TCRdb reprocessed the PCR reads. The V and J calls and clone size are TCRdb's, not the authors'. The sample yields roughly 98,000 clones, 15% seen once. The data stem from a study of metastatic and nonmetastatic thyroid tumors. The study, taken as a whole, reports: As reported, TCR beta diversity in blood and tumor was significantly higher in malignant thyroid tumors than in benign nodules.

None of the patients had undergone any treatment ahead of thyroid surgery. The TCR originated in a female donor with papillary thyroid cancer or a benign thyroid nodule (not recorded which). Some clones in this sample may be carry-over from other donors' samples. This chain uses TRBV5-1 with TRBJ2-1, with TRBD2 as a possible D gene (5 bases). The sample taken for sequencing was blood. The CDR3 loop is CASSLGIGNEQFF. CDR3 DNA: TGCGCCAGCAGCCTCGGGATCGGCAATGAGCAGTTCTTC.